Below, 5 T cell receptor beta chains from the same sample are listed, as sequenced in a study of T cell changes during pregnancy in multiple sclerosis. Some clones are missing from TCRdb's copy, which holds only in-frame ones; the method was immunoSEQ multiplex PCR. The sample consists of about 40,000 clones, more than 80% of them appearing once. This specimen was CD4+ T cells from peripheral blood mononuclear cells, taken in the third trimester of pregnancy. The receptors stem from a female donor with multiple sclerosis, enrolled in a pregnancy study.

The chain recombines TRBV27 with TRBJ2-3; 11 bases are a match to TRBD2. The CDR3 runs to 20 residues. Germline values: CDR1 MNHEY, CDR2 SMNVEV (reference sequence). Trimming at V came to 5 bases and at J to 3 bases, leaving 19 bases not matched to a gene. For the CDR3, the DNA is TGTGCCAGCAGTCCTGCCCTACTAGCGGGAGTGAACTTGGATACAGATACGCAGTATTTT. It translates to CASSPALLAGVNLDTDTQYF.

V and J are TRBV4-2 and TRBJ2-2; D remains unclear. V lost 4 bases and J lost 3, with 9 bases in between. The CDR3 is 14 residues long. Germline CDR1 reads LGHNA; CDR2 reads YNFKEQ. The CDR3 region is CASSPPTDTGELFF. CDR3 bases: TGTGCCAGCAGCCCACCGACTGACACCGGGGAGCTGTTTTTT.

J is TRBJ1-1 and V is TRBV7-6; D gene unclear. CDR1 and CDR2 (germline): SGHVS, FNYEAQ. The V gene lost 3 bases and the J gene lost 7 bases, with 3 bases spanning the gap. There are 10 residues in the CDR3. Written as DNA, the CDR3 is TGTGCCAGCAGCTTCGTTGAAGCTTTCTTT. Translation gives CASSFVEAFF.

The chain combines TRBV7-6 with TRBJ2-2; 12 bases align to TRBD2. Germline lookup yields CDR1 SGHVS and CDR2 FNYEAQ. The CDR3 extends over 17 amino acids. After removal of 0 bases from V and 5 bases from J, the junction contained 4 bases not matched to a gene. The CDR3 region has the DNA TGTGCCAGCAGCTTAGCGACTAGCGGGAGAGGTACCGGGGAGCTGTTTTTT. Translated, it gives CASSLATSGRGTGELFF.

The genes are TRBV27 and TRBJ2-7; 12 bases match TRBD2. Germline-derived CDR1 and CDR2 are MNHEY and SMNVEV (reference sequence). This CDR3 contains 15 residues. The J segment lost 2 bases and the V segment lost 5 bases, leaving 4 bases of the junction unmatched. The CDR3 spells CASSQLAGGPYEQYF. Written as DNA, the CDR3 is TGTGCCAGCAGTCAACTAGCGGGAGGTCCCTACGAGCAGTACTTC.